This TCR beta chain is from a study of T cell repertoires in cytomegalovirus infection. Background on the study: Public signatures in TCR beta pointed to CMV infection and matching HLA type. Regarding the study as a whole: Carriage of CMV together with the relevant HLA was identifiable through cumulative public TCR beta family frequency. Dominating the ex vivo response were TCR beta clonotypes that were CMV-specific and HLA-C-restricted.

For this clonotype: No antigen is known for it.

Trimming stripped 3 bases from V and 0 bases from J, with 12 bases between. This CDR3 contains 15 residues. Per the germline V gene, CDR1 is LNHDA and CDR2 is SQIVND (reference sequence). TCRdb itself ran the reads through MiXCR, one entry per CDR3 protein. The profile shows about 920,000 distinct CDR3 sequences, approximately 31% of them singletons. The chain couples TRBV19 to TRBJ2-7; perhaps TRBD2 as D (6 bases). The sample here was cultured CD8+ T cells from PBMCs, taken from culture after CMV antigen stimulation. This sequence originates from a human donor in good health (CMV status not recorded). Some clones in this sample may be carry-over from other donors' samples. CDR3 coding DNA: TGTGCCAGTAGTATTTGGGCCGGGAGCTCCTACGAGCAGTACTTC. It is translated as CASSIWAGSSYEQYF. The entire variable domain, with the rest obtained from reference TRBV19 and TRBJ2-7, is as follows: DGGITQSPKYLFRKEGQNVTLSCEQNLNHDAMYWYRQDPGQGLRLIYYSQIVNDFQKGDIAEGYSVSREKKESFPLTVTSAQKNPTAFYLCASSIWAGSSYEQYFGPGTRLTVT.